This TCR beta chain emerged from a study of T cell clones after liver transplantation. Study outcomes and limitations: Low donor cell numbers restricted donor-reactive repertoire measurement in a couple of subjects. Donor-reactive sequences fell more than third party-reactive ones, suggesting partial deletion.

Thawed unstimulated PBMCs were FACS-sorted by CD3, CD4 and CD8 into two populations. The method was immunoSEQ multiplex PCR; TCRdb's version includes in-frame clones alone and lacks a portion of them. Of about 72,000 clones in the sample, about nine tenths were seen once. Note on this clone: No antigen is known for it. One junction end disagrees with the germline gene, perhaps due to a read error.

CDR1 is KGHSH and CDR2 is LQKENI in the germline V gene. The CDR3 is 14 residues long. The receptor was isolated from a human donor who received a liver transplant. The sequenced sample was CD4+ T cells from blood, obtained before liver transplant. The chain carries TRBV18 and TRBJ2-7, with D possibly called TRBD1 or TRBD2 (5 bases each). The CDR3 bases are TGTGCCAGCTCACCTTCGACAAGCCGGGACCGCTTCTTTTTC. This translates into CASSPSTSRDRFFF. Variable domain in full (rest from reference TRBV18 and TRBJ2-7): NAGVMQNPRHLVRRRGQEARLRCSPMKGHSHVYWYRQLPEEGLKFMVYLQKENIIDESGMPKERFSAEFPKEGPSILRIQQVVRGDSAAYFCASSPSTSRDRFFFGPGTRLTVT.